This entry concerns a single TCR beta chain. Its matching antigen is unknown. A second about 6 to 12 cycle PCR used barcoded and J-beta primers. Through a template-switch adaptor with 12 random nucleotides, each cDNA molecule received a tag. Sequencing yielded, for each sample, at least 3 million paired-end reads carrying CDR3. TCRdb redid the calling of the 5' RACE reads with MiXCR, one entry per CDR3 protein. Of about 1.8 million distinct CDR3 sequences listed, roughly 52% are singletons. Isolation recovered at least 7 million PBMCs from every sample. Trimming left V 1 base short and J 0 bases short, with 11 bases between. The germline V gene has CDR1 SGHTA and CDR2 FQGNSA. The CDR3 loop spans 16 amino acids. The sample originates from a study of blood T cells in healthy people across ages. Study-wide points: It was held that the diversity estimates obtained from one million T cells were underestimates.

The rearrangement uses TRBV7-2 and TRBJ2-3; perhaps TRBD1 as D (6 bases). The source material was blood. The source is a woman aged 40-49 years in good health. The CDR3 DNA reads TGTGCCAGCAGCTTAGTTTGGGGGCGTAGCACAGATACGCAGTATTTT. Translated: CASSLVWGRSTDTQYF.